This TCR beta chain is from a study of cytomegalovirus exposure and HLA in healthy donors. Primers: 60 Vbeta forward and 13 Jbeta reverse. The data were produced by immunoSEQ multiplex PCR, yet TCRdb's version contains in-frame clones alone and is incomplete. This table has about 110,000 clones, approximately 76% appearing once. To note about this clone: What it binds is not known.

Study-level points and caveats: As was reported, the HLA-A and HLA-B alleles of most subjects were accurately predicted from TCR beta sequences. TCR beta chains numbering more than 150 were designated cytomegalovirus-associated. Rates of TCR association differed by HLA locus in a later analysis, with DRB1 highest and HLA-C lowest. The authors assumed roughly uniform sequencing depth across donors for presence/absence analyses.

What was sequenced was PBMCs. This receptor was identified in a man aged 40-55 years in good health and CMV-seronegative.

The CDR3: CASSSDGDTQYF. CDR3 DNA sequence: TGCGCCAGCAGCTCGGACGGGGATACCCAGTACTTC. The chain combines TRBV5-1 with TRBJ2-5, with D possibly TRBD2 on 5 matching bases. The V gene lost 3 bases and the J gene lost 8 bases, with 11 bases spanning the gap. Germline lookup yields CDR1 SGHRS and CDR2 YFSETQ. This CDR3 is 12 amino acids long.